Shown below are 10 T cell receptor beta chains from a single sample sequenced in a study of CD8 T cells in ankylosing spondylitis. One entry per CDR3 protein results from TCRdb running MiXCR on the 5' RACE reads. This repertoire shows 350,000 or so distinct CDR3 sequences, roughly 15% found once; its top ten account for roughly 0.99%. Sample: blood, either unsorted or a sorted T cell fraction (not recorded which). The source of these receptors is a male donor with ankylosing spondylitis or in good health (not recorded which).

V and J are TRBV5-1 and TRBJ2-7; a weak D match, TRBD2 (5 bases). The CDR3 runs 13 residues. Germline values: CDR1 SGHRS, CDR2 YFSETQ. V was shortened by 3 bases and J by 2 bases, with 9 bases between the two germline ends. CDR3 region: CASSSEGAYEQYF. Written as DNA, the CDR3 is TGCGCCAGCAGCTCCGAGGGTGCCTACGAGCAGTACTTC. Together with reference TRBV5-1 and TRBJ2-7, the CDR3 gives the full variable domain: KAGVTQTPRYLIKTRGQQVTLSCSPISGHRSVSWYQQTPGQGLQFLFEYFSETQRNKGNFPGRFSGRQFSNSRSEMNVSTLELGDSALYLCASSSEGAYEQYFGPGTRLTVT.

J is TRBJ2-1 and V is TRBV6-2 or TRBV6-3; D is perhaps TRBD2 (7 bases). This CDR3 contains 17 residues. V lost 2 bases, J lost 8 bases, and 22 bases lay in between. Germline V gives CDR1 MNHEY, CDR2 SVGEGT. The CDR3 nucleotides are TGTGCCAGCAGTTACCCAGGCGGGGGCGGGAGTTGGGATGAGCAGTTCTTC. Translation gives CASSYPGGGGSWDEQFF.

This clonotype was detected a few times. The V gene is TRBV20-1, the J gene TRBJ2-1, with D unclear. Germline CDR1 DFQATT, CDR2 SNEGSKA (reference sequence). This CDR3 is 14 amino acids long. V lost 1 base to trimming and J lost 2 bases, with 9 bases between them. The CDR3 spells CSARAAGTYNEQFF. CDR3 bases: TGCAGTGCTAGAGCCGCCGGAACCTACAATGAGCAGTTCTTC.

This rearrangement joins TRBV27 to TRBJ2-1; TRBD2 aligns across 13 bases. The CDR3 sequence is 17 residues long. The V segment lost 5 bases and the J segment 7 bases; nucleotides outside the gene matches: 11. Germline V gene data show CDR1 as MNHEY and CDR2 as SMNVEV (reference sequence). Written as DNA, the CDR3 is TGTGCCAGCAGTAGGACCTTAGGGACTAGCGGGAAGAATGAGCAGTTCTTC. Its protein product is CASSRTLGTSGKNEQFF.

This clonotype was seen more than once but under ten times. The rearrangement joins TRBV12-3 or TRBV12-4 to TRBJ1-2; TRBD1 matches 7 bases. The CDR3 is 14 amino acids. Unmatched junction bases numbered 10, after V lost 7 bases and J lost 5 bases. The CDR3 loop is CASTKTGSRYGYTF. In DNA, the CDR3 is TGTGCCAGCACCAAGACAGGGTCTCGGTATGGCTACACCTTC.

The chain uses TRBV19 and TRBJ2-1; no clear D gene. Germline V gene sequence: CDR1 LNHDA, CDR2 SQIVND (reference sequence). V lost 9 bases to trimming and J lost 10 bases, with 16 bases between them. The CDR3 is made up of 12 amino acids. CDR3 sequence (DNA): TGTGCCAGCCAGCAACCCCCCCGAGAGCAGTTCTTC. Its translation is CASQQPPREQFF.

This clonotype was found a few times. V gene TRBV12-3 or TRBV12-4 combines with J gene TRBJ2-7; TRBD2 might be the D (6 bases). This CDR3 contains 14 residues. With 0 bases removed from V and 0 bases from J, the gap between germline ends came to 6 bases. The CDR3 here is CASSLARGSYEQYF. CDR3 sequence (DNA): TGTGCCAGCAGTTTAGCGCGGGGCTCCTACGAGCAGTACTTC.

The V gene is TRBV6-1, the J gene TRBJ1-2; D gene ambiguous. The CDR3 loop spans 13 amino acids. Germline V lookup: CDR1 MNHNS, CDR2 SASEGT. V was clipped by 1 base and J by 1 base, with 4 bases between them. The CDR3 loop is CASSEGINYGYTF. The DNA of the CDR3 is TGTGCCAGCAGTGAAGGTATTAACTATGGCTACACCTTC.

This rearrangement joins TRBV7-6 to TRBJ2-3; D is uncertain. This CDR3 is built from 13 residues. Trimming removed 1 base at V and 4 bases at J, with 6 bases between. Germline V gene lookup returns CDR1 SGHVS and CDR2 FNYEAQ. CDR3 sequence reads: CASSLVHSDTQYF. CDR3 sequence (DNA): TGTGCCAGCAGCTTAGTTCATTCAGATACGCAGTATTTT.

This clonotype was picked up a small number of times. The chain employs TRBV25-1 and TRBJ2-3; TRBD1 matches 8 bases. Germline CDR1 is MGHDK and CDR2 is SYGVNS. V gave up 4 bases and J gave up 3 bases; unmatched junction bases: 6. This CDR3 has 15 amino acids. This chain's CDR3 is CASSARTGRTDTQYF. The CDR3 DNA sequence: TGTGCCAGCAGTGCCCGGACAGGGAGGACAGATACGCAGTATTTT.